This T cell receptor beta chain stems from a study of tumor and adjacent non-tumor tissue in lung cancer (dated by TCRdb to the late 2010s). Describing the broader study: Of the cohort, eleven to twelve patients had adenocarcinoma, 2 had squamous cell carcinoma and 1 had small cell lung cancer. Ages among the roughly 15 patients ranged from roughly 31 to 76 years, there were some 10 men and 5 women, and disease was at TNM stage I to III. Sequencing produced some 130,000,000 productive TCRbeta reads in total, an average of approximately 4 million reads per sample. The study compared bulk TCRbeta repertoires from lung tumor tissue and matched distant non-tumor lung tissue of over 13 lung cancer patients. For each patient, one tumor sample and one normal lung sample were taken, giving under 35 paired specimens that underwent TCRbeta CDR3 sequencing. Summary of the overall study and its limitations: Tumor tissue showed significantly greater TCR diversity (inverse Simpson) than normal lung tissue (approximately 400 vs 170, P = 0.0075, Mann-Whitney U test). TCR diversity was significantly higher in younger patients, and greater tumor TCR diversity was associated with shorter overall survival and shorter disease-free survival. A significantly larger cumulative share of the repertoire was made up by the top 100 clones in normal lung than in tumor tissue. The methods do not name the sequencing platform or mention unique molecular identifiers. The cohort had only 15 patients, and the authors noted that larger samples and more detailed clinical data are needed. Peripheral blood was not sequenced, so blood TCRbeta repertoires were not examined in the lung cancer patients of the study.

RNA was isolated from bulk, unsorted tissue, and RNA quality was assessed with a NanoDrop ND-1000 and an Agilent 2100. The normal lung samples consisted of distant non-tumor tissue collected more than 3 cm from the tumor edge. All donors had newly diagnosed lung cancer, had not received prior chemotherapy, and were admitted for thoracic surgery in China between August and November 2014. Anyone who had undergone radiotherapy or chemotherapy before, or who had another cancer at the same time, was left out of the study. Pieces of surgical tissue measuring roughly 1-2.3 cm3 were kept in RNAlater solution and stored at -80 degrees C until use. At the junction V is shortened by 10 bases and J by 1 base, with 22 bases in between. The CDR3 sequence holds 16 residues, the cysteine and phenylalanine included. Solely the CDR3 DNA is kept, with 48 bases framed from the first base. Looking up the germline V gene yields CDR1 ENHRY and CDR2 SYGVKD.

In regard to this clonotype: Its recognized antigen is unknown. No quality values exist for individual bases; no much larger clone is one base distant.

Library generation was performed with multiplex PCR. The instrument given in TCRdb is Illumina HiSeq 2500. Following protocols modified from ARM-PCR, the researchers constructed TCRbeta libraries through three rounds of nested PCR with primers (Table S4). PCR products of 200-500 bp were gel-excised and purified with the QIAquick gel extraction kit before sequencing. The authors' pipeline ran thus. Trimmomatic was used to clean the reads, FLASH merged the cleaned reads into complete CDR3 sequences, and MiTCR assigned the sequences to V(D)J germline segments. Clonal diversity was computed as the inverse Simpson's index with VDJtools. A read counted as productive if the sequence was in-frame and lacked a premature stop codon. TCRdb reprocessed the public reads (quality trimming at Q25 with fastp, clone calling with MiXCR) and kept in-frame beta chains. Every distinct CDR3 protein forms one entry, paired with its most common genes and DNA. TCRdb assigned the V and J calls; the authors' analysis was not used. Counted in this sample were 80,000 or so distinct CDR3 sequences; more than 80% of them appeared once. The leading ten clones occupy approximately 55% of the sample.

The sequenced sample consisted of distant non-tumor lung tissue. The receptor was isolated from a man aged 55 to 69 with non-small cell lung cancer. Here the chain combines TRBV10-3 and TRBJ1-1; the D gene is possibly TRBD1, with 6 bases matching. The CDR3 amino acid sequence is: CATTNWQGNTNTEAFF. In nucleotide form, the sequence is TGTGCCACAACCAATTGGCAGGGGAACACGAACACTGAAGCTTTCTTT.